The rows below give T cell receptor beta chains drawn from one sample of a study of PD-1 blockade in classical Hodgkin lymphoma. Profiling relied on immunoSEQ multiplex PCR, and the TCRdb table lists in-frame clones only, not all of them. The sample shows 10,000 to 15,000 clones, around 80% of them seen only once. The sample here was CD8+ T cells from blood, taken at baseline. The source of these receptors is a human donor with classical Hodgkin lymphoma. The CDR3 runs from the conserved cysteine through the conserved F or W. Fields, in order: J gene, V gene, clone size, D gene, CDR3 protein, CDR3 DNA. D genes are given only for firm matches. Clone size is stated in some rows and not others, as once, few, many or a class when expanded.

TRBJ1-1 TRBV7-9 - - CASSLLRVEAFF TGTGCCAGCAGCTTATTACGGGTTGAAGCTTTCTTT
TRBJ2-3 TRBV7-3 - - CASSPYGGGAADTQYF TGTGCCAGCAGCCCTTACGGAGGGGGGGCTGCAGATACGCAGTATTTT
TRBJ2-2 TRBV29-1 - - CSVDARNTGELFF TGCAGCGTTGATGCCAGAAACACCGGGGAGCTGTTTTTT
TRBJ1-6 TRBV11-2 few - CASLEGGSYNSPLHF TGTGCCAGCCTGGAGGGGGGCTCCTATAATTCACCCCTCCACTTT
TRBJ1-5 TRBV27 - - CASSLYLNQPQHF TGTGCCAGCAGTTTATACCTTAATCAGCCCCAGCATTTT
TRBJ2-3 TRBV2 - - CASSVDSSRDTQYF TGTGCCAGCAGCGTGGACAGTTCCCGAGATACGCAGTATTTT
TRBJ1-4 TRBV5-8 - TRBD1 CASSFGTGVELFF TGTGCCAGCAGCTTTGGGACAGGGGTGGAACTGTTTTTT
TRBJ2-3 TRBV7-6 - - CASSLSPRDSRSDTQYF TGTGCCAGCAGCTTATCACCCCGGGACTCGAGATCAGATACGCAGTATTTT
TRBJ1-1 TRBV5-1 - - CASSLGPFFTEAFF TGCGCCAGCAGCTTGGGTCCTTTCTTCACTGAAGCTTTCTTT
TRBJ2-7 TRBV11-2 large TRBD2 CASSSGWTSGSYEQYF TGTGCCAGCAGTTCGGGATGGACTAGCGGTTCCTACGAGCAGTACTTC
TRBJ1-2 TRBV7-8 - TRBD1 CASSLGTGGLDGYTF TGTGCCAGCAGCTTAGGGACAGGGGGCTTGGATGGCTACACCTTC
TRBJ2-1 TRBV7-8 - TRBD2 CASSPGIAGAYNEQFF TGTGCCAGCAGCCCCGGAATAGCGGGGGCTTACAATGAGCAGTTCTTC
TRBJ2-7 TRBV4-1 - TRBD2 CASSQDGLAGGYEQYF TGCGCCAGCAGCCAAGATGGACTAGCGGGGGGCTACGAGCAGTACTTC
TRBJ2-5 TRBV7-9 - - CASSPIGETQYF TGTGCCAGCAGCCCCATCGGGGAGACCCAGTACTTC
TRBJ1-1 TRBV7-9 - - CASREMNTEAFF TGTGCCTCGAGGGAAATGAACACTGAAGCTTTCTTT
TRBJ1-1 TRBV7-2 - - CASSLMGTEAFF TGTGCCAGCAGCCTAATGGGCACTGAAGCTTTCTTT
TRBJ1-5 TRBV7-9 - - CASSLDSGYQPQHF TGTGCCAGCAGCTTAGATTCAGGGTATCAGCCCCAGCATTTT
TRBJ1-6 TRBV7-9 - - CASSLGDTYNSPLHF TGTGCCAGCAGCTTAGGGGACACCTATAATTCACCCCTCCACTTT
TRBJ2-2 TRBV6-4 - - CASRRPGWGLGELFF TGTGCCAGCAGACGCCCGGGGTGGGGCCTCGGGGAGCTGTTTTTT
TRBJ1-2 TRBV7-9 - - CASSLGFNYGYTF TGTGCCAGCAGCTTAGGATTCAACTATGGCTACACCTTC
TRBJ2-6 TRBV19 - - CASSRGPGANVLTF TGTGCCAGTAGTAGAGGGCCTGGGGCCAACGTCCTGACTTTC
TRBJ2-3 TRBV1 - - CTSSLGTSFSTDTQYF TGCACCAGCAGCCTCGGGACTAGCTTTAGCACAGATACGCAGTATTTT
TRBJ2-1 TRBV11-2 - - CASSLPGRWGSDEQFF TGTGCCAGCAGCCTACCAGGCCGGTGGGGTTCGGATGAGCAGTTCTTC
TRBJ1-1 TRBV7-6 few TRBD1 CASSLDRVMNTEAFF TGTGCCAGCAGCTTGGACAGGGTAATGAACACTGAAGCTTTCTTT
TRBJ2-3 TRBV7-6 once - CASSLYYTGPDTQYF TGTGCCAGCAGCTTATACTACACTGGCCCAGATACGCAGTATTTT
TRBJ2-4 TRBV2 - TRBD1 CASSERGQGADQYF TGTGCCAGCAGTGAACGGGGACAGGGGGCTGATCAGTACTTC